A selection of T cell receptor beta chains follows, all from one sample in a study of graft-versus-host responses after intestinal transplantation. The repertoire was sequenced with immunoSEQ multiplex PCR; TCRdb's copy has only in-frame clones and lacks some. Seen here are fewer than 150,000 clones, over 85% observed once, and the top ten hold around 0.16%. For these receptors, no antigen is known. This material consisted of unstimulated CD4+ T cells sorted from spleen or lymph node cells, taken before intestinal transplant. The receptor set was obtained from a human donor who received an intestinal transplant. Each CDR3 is given with its conserved first and last residue. D genes are given only for firm matches. The size field is filled for only some rows; it gives once, few, many or a size class.

NA	TRBD1	TRBV19	TRBJ1-5	TGTGCCACCGAGGCAGGGGGCTCCAATCAGCCCCAGCATTTT	CATEAGGSNQPQHF
NA	NA	TRBV6-1	TRBJ2-5	TGTGCCAGCAGTGGGCAGATTAAAGAGACCCAGTACTTC	CASSGQIKETQYF
NA	NA	TRBV9	TRBJ1-5	TGTGCCAGCAGCGAGTCCCCTCTAGGGAGAGAGCCCCAGCATTTT	CASSESPLGREPQHF
NA	NA	TRBV27	TRBJ2-3	TGTGCGCGTGGGTGGGATACGCAGTATTTT	CARGWDTQYF
NA	TRBD2	TRBV4-1	TRBJ2-5	TGCGCCAGCAGCCAAGATCCGGGACTAGCGGGGCAAGAGACCCAGTACTTC	CASSQDPGLAGQETQYF
NA	NA	TRBV7-2	TRBJ1-1	TGTGCCAGCAGCCCTAGAAGGGGGATCCGGGCTTTCTTT	CASSPRRGIRAFF
few	TRBD1	TRBV27	TRBJ2-7	TGTGCCAGCAGTTTAGGGACAGGGGGTCTGTACGAGCAGTACTTC	CASSLGTGGLYEQYF
NA	NA	TRBV6-1	TRBJ1-2	TGTGCCAGCAGTGAAGCGCGAGGTGGGGTGGACTATGGCTACACCTTC	CASSEARGGVDYGYTF
NA	NA	TRBV5-1	TRBJ1-1	TGCGCCAGCAGCTTGGGACAGGAGAACACTGAAGCTTTCTTT	CASSLGQENTEAFF
NA	NA	TRBV7-8	TRBJ2-5	TGTGCCAGCAGCTTAGCGCTTGGGCGGGGCCACCGGGAGACCCAGTACTTC	CASSLALGRGHRETQYF
NA	NA	TRBV7-8	TRBJ1-2	TGTGCCAGCAGGAAGACAGGTGGTGGCTACACCTTC	CASRKTGGGYTF
NA	NA	TRBV2	TRBJ2-3	TGTGCCAGCAGCAGGGGGACTAGAGGCACAGATACGCAGTATTTT	CASSRGTRGTDTQYF
NA	TRBD2	TRBV5-1	TRBJ2-1	TGCGCCAGCAGCGCGACCTTGGGGACTAGCGGGGGGGTGAATGAGCAGTTCTTC	CASSATLGTSGGVNEQFF
NA	NA	TRBV9	TRBJ1-1	TGTGCCAGCAGCCGCGAAGGGGGAGGTACTGAAGCTTTCTTT	CASSREGGGTEAFF
NA	TRBD2	TRBV18	TRBJ2-7	TGTGCCAGCCGGTATACTAGCGGGGGGGCCTACGAGCAGTACTTC	CASRYTSGGAYEQYF
NA	TRBD2	TRBV5-1	TRBJ2-5	TGCGCCAGCAGCCCGGGACTAGCGGGGGCTAGGGAGACCCAGTACTTC	CASSPGLAGARETQYF
NA	TRBD1	TRBV27	TRBJ1-2	TGTGCCAGCAGGGGGACAGGGGGACGAAGCTACACCTTC	CASRGTGGRSYTF
NA	TRBD1	TRBV13	TRBJ2-3	TGTGCCAGCAGCCCCGTGAGGGGGCGGATCACAGATACGCAGTATTTT	CASSPVRGRITDTQYF
NA	TRBD1	TRBV7-6	TRBJ1-3	TGTGCCAGCAGTCAACTCGGGAGAGGCATCGGGACAGAAACGAACACCATATATTTT	CASSQLGRGIGTETNTIYF
NA	NA	TRBV7-9	TRBJ1-2	TGTGCCAGCAGCTCCGACTCTGCCCACTATGGCTACACCTTC	CASSSDSAHYGYTF
NA	NA	TRBV11-2	TRBJ1-6	TGTGCCAGCAGCTTAGTCTCCTTTAATTCACCCCTCCACTTT	CASSLVSFNSPLHF
NA	TRBD1	TRBV25-1	TRBJ1-2	TGTGCCAGCAGTGAGGCTAACAGGGGGCTATGGGGCTACACCTTC	CASSEANRGLWGYTF
NA	TRBD1	TRBV2	TRBJ1-1	TGTGCCAGCAGTCCCCAGGGGGCACGGACTGAAGCTTTCTTT	CASSPQGARTEAFF
NA	TRBD1	TRBV7-8	TRBJ1-3	TGTGCCAGCAGCCACAAAACCCCAGGGGGGATTTCGGGAAACACCATATATTTT	CASSHKTPGGISGNTIYF
NA	NA	TRBV7-9	TRBJ1-4	TGTGCCAGCAGCATTGGACGCGAAAAACTGTTTTTT	CASSIGREKLFF
NA	TRBD2	TRBV9	TRBJ2-5	TGTGCCAGCAGCGTCGGGGCGGGGGGCAGGGAGACCCAGTACTTC	CASSVGAGGRETQYF
NA	TRBD1	TRBV27	TRBJ2-7	TGTGCCAGCAGACCCGAACCGGGACAGGGGGTATACGAGCAGTACTTC	CASRPEPGQGVYEQYF
NA	NA	TRBV5-4	TRBJ2-3	TGTGCCAGCAGCTTGGAAGCTAGCCCCACAGATACGCAGTATTTT	CASSLEASPTDTQYF
NA	NA	TRBV9	TRBJ1-2	TGTGCCAGCAGCGTAGTTGGGGGTCGAAATGGCTACACCTTC	CASSVVGGRNGYTF
NA	TRBD1	TRBV30	TRBJ2-1	TGTGCCTGGGGAGACAGGGCCAGTGAGCAGTTCTTC	CAWGDRASEQFF
many	NA	TRBV5-6	TRBJ2-1	TGTGCCAGCAGCTTGCCGCTAGAGTTTGTGCAGTTCTTC	CASSLPLEFVQFF
NA	NA	TRBV5-1	TRBJ2-7	TGCGCCAGCAGCTTGGCTCTGGGGGATAACTACGAGCAGTACTTC	CASSLALGDNYEQYF
NA	NA	TRBV5-1	TRBJ1-1	TGCGCCAGCAGCTCGGACAGCAACACTGAAGCTTTCTTT	CASSSDSNTEAFF
NA	TRBD1	TRBV9	TRBJ2-7	TGTGCCACCGCACCGGGACAGGGGAGCTACGAGCAGTACTTC	CATAPGQGSYEQYF
NA	NA	TRBV9	TRBJ2-1	TGTGCCAGCAGCGCCACCTCACTAGGACTTGAGCAGTTCTTC	CASSATSLGLEQFF
NA	NA	TRBV21-1	TRBJ1-2	TGTGCCAGCACCTGTCGGGGACAGGGTAATGGCTACACCTTC	CASTCRGQGNGYTF
NA	TRBD2	TRBV6-1	TRBJ2-7	TGTGCCAGCAGTACTAGCGGGGGGGCCAGAGAGCAGTACTTC	CASSTSGGAREQYF
NA	NA	TRBV5-1	TRBJ2-3	TGCGCCAGCAGCTCCCACGGGGGACAACCTTTGTATTTT	CASSSHGGQPLYF
NA	NA	TRBV19	TRBJ2-5	TGTGCCAGTAGTGCCGGTCAGGCGGGGTCCTTAGGAGAGACCCAGTACTTC	CASSAGQAGSLGETQYF
NA	NA	TRBV18	TRBJ1-1	TGTGCCAGCTCATCCAGCAAAGGCAACACTGAAGCTTTCTTT	CASSSSKGNTEAFF
NA	NA	TRBV4-1	TRBJ1-4	TGCGCCAGCAGGCGTGGGGGCACCAACTTTGAAAAACTGTTTTTT	CASRRGGTNFEKLFF
few	NA	TRBV12-5	TRBJ2-7	TGTGCTAGTGGTTTGGGCGAGACCTACGAGCAGTACTTC	CASGLGETYEQYF
NA	NA	TRBV5-1	TRBJ2-2	TGCGCCAGCAGCTTGGAATCCGGGGAGCTGTTTTTT	CASSLESGELFF
NA	TRBD1	TRBV6-5	TRBJ1-2	TGTGCCGCGCATTCGGGACAGGGATTCTTTGGCTACACCTTC	CAAHSGQGFFGYTF
NA	NA	TRBV9	TRBJ1-2	TGTGCCAGCAGCGTAGACGGGGGATGGGGCTATGGCTACACCTTC	CASSVDGGWGYGYTF
NA	NA	TRBV6-1	TRBJ1-1	TGTGCCAGCAGTGAAGTACAGGACACTGAAGCTTTCTTT	CASSEVQDTEAFF